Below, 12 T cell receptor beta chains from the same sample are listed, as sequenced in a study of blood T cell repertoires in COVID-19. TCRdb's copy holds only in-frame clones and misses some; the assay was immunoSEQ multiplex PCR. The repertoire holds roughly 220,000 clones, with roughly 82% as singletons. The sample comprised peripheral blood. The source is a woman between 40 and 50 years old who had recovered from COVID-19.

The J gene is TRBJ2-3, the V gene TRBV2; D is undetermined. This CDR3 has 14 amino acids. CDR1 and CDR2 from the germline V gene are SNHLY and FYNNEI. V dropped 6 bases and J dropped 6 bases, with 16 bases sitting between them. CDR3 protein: CASRSEFKVDTQYF. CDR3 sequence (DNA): TGTGCCAGCAGGTCGGAGTTTAAGGTCGATACGCAGTATTTT.

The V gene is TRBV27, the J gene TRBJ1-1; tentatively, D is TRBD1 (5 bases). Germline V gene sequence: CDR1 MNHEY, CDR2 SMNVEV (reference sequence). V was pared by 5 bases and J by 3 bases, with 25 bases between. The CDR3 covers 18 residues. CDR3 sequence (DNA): TGTGCCAGCAGTAAACAGCCCTTAATAGGGGAGGTGGACACTGAAGCTTTCTTT. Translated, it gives CASSKQPLIGEVDTEAFF.

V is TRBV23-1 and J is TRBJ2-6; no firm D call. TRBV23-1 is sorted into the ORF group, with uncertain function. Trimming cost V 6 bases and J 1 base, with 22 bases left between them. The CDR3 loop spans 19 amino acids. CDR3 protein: CASSEKTARLYSGANVLTF. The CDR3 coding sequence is TGCGCCAGCAGCGAAAAAACAGCTCGCCTCTATTCTGGGGCCAACGTCCTGACTTTC.

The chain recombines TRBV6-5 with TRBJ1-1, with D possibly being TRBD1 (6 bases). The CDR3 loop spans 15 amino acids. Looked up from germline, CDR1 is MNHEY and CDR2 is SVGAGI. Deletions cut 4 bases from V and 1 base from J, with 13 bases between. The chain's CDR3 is CASSFSGTRNTEAFF. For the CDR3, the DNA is TGTGCCAGCAGTTTTTCCGGGACAAGGAACACTGAAGCTTTCTTT.

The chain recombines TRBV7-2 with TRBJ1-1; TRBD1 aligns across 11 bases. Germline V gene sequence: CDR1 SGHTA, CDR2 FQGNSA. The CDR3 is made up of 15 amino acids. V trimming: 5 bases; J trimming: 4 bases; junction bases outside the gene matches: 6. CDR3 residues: CASSPDRGRGTEAFF. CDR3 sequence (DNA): TGTGCCAGCAGCCCGGACAGGGGGCGGGGCACTGAAGCTTTCTTT.

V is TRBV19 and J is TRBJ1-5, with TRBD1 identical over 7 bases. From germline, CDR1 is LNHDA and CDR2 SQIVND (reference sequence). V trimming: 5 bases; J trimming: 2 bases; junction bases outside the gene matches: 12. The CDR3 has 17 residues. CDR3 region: CASSLGQVGSGNQPQHF. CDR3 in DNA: TGTGCCAGTAGTCTCGGACAGGTTGGGAGTGGCAATCAGCCCCAGCATTTT.

The CDR3 DNA sequence: TGCGCCAGCAGCCCCCACCCGGGTTCGAACACCGGGGAGCTGTTTTTT. It is translated as CASSPHPGSNTGELFF. J is TRBJ2-2 and V is TRBV4-3; D is ambiguous. Trimming left V 4 bases short and J 0 bases short, with 12 bases between. This CDR3 contains 16 residues. The germline V gene encodes CDR1 LGHNA and CDR2 YSLEER.

The CDR3 DNA is TGTGCCAGAAGACAGGGGCCGGCTCGGTGGGGCTACACCTTC. Translating gives CARRQGPARWGYTF. The chain uses TRBV5-3 and TRBJ1-2; TRBD1 agrees at 7 bases. TRBV5-3 falls under the ORF class, with uncertain function. V trimming: 5 bases; J trimming: 8 bases; junction bases outside the gene matches: 12. The CDR3 runs to 14 residues.

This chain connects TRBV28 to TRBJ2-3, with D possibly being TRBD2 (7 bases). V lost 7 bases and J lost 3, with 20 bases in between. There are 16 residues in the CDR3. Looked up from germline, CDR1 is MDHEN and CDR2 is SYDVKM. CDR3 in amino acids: CASNPPGEGGTDTQYF. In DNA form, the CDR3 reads TGTGCCAGCAACCCTCCCGGAGAGGGGGGGACAGATACGCAGTATTTT.

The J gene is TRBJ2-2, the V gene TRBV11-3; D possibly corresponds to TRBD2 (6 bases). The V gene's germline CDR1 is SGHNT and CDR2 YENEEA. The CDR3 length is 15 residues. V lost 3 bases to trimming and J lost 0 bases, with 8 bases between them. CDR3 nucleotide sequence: TGTGCCAGCAGCTTTAGCGGACCGAACACCGGGGAGCTGTTTTTT. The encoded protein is CASSFSGPNTGELFF.

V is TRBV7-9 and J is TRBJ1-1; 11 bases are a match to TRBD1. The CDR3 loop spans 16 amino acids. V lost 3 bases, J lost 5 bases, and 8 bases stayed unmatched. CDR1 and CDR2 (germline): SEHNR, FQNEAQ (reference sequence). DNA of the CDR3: TGTGCCAGCAGCTTTAGGACAGGGGGCGCGGAGACTGAAGCTTTCTTT. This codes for CASSFRTGGAETEAFF.

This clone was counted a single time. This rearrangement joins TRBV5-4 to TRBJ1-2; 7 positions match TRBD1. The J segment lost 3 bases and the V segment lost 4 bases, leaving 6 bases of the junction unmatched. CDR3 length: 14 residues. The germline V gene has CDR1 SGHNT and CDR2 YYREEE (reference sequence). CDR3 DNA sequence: TGTGCCAGCAGCCTACAGGGGTTTTACTATGGCTACACCTTC. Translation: CASSLQGFYYGYTF.